This T cell receptor beta chain was identified during a study of PD-L1 blockade in urothelial cancer. Study overall: Blood analyses occurred 3 weeks (second dose) and 6 weeks post treatment start.

Every PCR received spiked-in synthetic TCR analog templates. Profiled with immunoSEQ multiplex PCR; TCRdb holds only in-frame clones, not every one. The data contain 40,000 or so clones, over 70% of them seen just once; the ten biggest clones take up around 3.7%. V was pared by 5 bases and J by 4 bases, with 8 bases between. In germline, CDR1 is SSHAT, CDR2 FNYEAQ (reference sequence). The CDR3 is made up of 12 amino acids. The sequence was obtained from a man between 65 and 85 years old with urothelial cancer. This sample comprised PBMCs, obtained around atezolizumab (anti-PD-L1) treatment. This chain joins TRBV7-7 and TRBJ2-5; D remains unclear. CDR3 protein: CASSPLGETQYF. CDR3 in DNA: TGTGCCAGCAGCCCCCTCGGAGAGACCCAGTACTTC. The whole variable domain, remainder taken from reference TRBV7-7 and TRBJ2-5, is GAGVSQSPRYKVTKRGQDVTLRCDPISSHATLYWYQQALGQGPEFLTYFNYEAQPDKSGLPSDRFSAERPEGSISTLTIQRTEQRDSAMYRCASSPLGETQYFGPGTRLLVL.